This T cell receptor (beta chain) comes out of a study of OX40 agonist ivuxolimab in advanced cancers. The CDR3 runs 13 residues. Trimming shortened V by 3 bases and J by 4 bases, and 12 bases separated the two germline ends. The V gene's germline CDR1 is GTSNPN and CDR2 SVGIG (reference sequence). Here immunoSEQ multiplex PCR was the method, and the copy in TCRdb shows in-frame clones only, minus some. The repertoire consists of tens of thousands of clones, with around 86% occurring once and the leading ten covering approximately 0.5%. The sample in question was CD4+ or CD8+ T cells sorted from blood, obtained in a trial of the OX40 agonist ivuxolimab. This TCR was recovered from an adult with an advanced solid tumor such as melanoma, head and neck, liver or kidney cancer. This chain joins TRBV30 and TRBJ1-2, with D unclear. CDR3 loop: CAWRTVTSYGYTF. The DNA of the CDR3 is TGTGCCTGGAGGACCGTCACCAGCTATGGCTACACCTTC.